This T cell receptor beta chain was identified in a study of cytomegalovirus exposure and HLA in healthy donors. The study, taken as a whole, reports: Common viral pathogens seemed to be connected with several of the most significant clusters, according to a later analysis. Follow-up analysis later connected one missense variant in DCLRE1C with trimming of TCR beta V- and J-genes.

Remarks on this clone: The antigen is unknown.

The CDR3 consists of 22 residues. Germline values: CDR1 SGDLS, CDR2 YYNGEE. Trimming took 6 bases from V and 1 from J, leaving 34 bases between them. It was with 60 Vbeta and 13 Jbeta primers that the PCR ran. The repertoire was sequenced with immunoSEQ multiplex PCR; TCRdb's copy has only in-frame clones and lacks some. The sample yields 250,000 to 350,000 clones, approximately 80% seen once. Material: PBMCs. The chain has TRBV9 and TRBJ1-4; D gene unclear. The sequence came from a girl aged 2-10 years in good health and CMV-seronegative. CDR3 coding DNA: TGTGCCAGCACACTAGGGCACCCGACCCAACCGGGCAAGGTAAGAACTAATGAAAAACTGTTTTTT. Translating it yields CASTLGHPTQPGKVRTNEKLFF. Drawing the rest from reference TRBV9 and TRBJ1-4, the complete variable domain is DSGVTQTPKHLITATGQRVTLRCSPRSGDLSVYWYQQSLDQGLQFLIQYYNGEERAKGNILERFSAQQFPDLHSELNLSSLELGDSALYFCASTLGHPTQPGKVRTNEKLFFGSGTQLSVL.